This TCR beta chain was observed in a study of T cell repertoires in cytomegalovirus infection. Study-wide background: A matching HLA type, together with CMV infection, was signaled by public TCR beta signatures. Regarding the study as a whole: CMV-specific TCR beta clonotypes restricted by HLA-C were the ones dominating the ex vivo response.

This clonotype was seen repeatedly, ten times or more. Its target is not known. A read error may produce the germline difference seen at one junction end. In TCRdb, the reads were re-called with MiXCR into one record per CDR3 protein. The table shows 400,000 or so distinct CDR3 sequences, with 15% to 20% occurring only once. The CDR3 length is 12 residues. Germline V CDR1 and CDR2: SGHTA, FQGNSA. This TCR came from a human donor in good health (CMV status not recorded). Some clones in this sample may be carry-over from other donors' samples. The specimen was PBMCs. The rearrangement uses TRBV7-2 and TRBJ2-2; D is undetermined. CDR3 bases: TGTGCTAGCAGCTCTTACACCGGGGAGCTGTTTTTT. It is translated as CASSSYTGELFF.